The 32 T cell receptor beta chains presented below share a single source sample, sequenced in a study of spatial heterogeneity in lung cancer. TCRdb processed the 5' RACE reads anew with MiXCR; each CDR3 protein has one entry. Among 20,000 to 25,000 distinct CDR3 sequences listed, 4.6% were seen once. Stated time point: sample taken at primary tumor resection. This sample comprised PBMCs, obtained at surgery. The receptors were sampled from a male donor with early-stage non-small cell lung cancer.

This clonotype has a count of ten or more. The chain joins TRBV20-1 to TRBJ2-5; TRBD1 aligns across 9 bases. Germline CDR1 is DFQATT and CDR2 is SNEGSKA (reference sequence). V gave up 5 bases and J gave up 5 bases; unmatched junction bases: 12. The CDR3 totals 15 residues. The CDR3 region has the DNA TGCAGTGCTTTTACGGCCGGACAGGGGAGTGAGACCCAGTACTTC. It specifies CSAFTAGQGSETQYF.

In its sample, this clonotype ranks as medium-sized. The chain employs TRBV30 and TRBJ2-2; 7 bases line up with TRBD2. Trimming removed 7 bases from V and 2 bases from J; junction bases left unmatched: 4. Per germline, CDR1 GTSNPN and CDR2 SVGIG (reference sequence). The length of the CDR3 is 13 residues. CDR3 DNA: TGTGCCTCAAAGCGGGGTAACACCGGGGAGCTGTTTTTT. It specifies CASKRGNTGELFF.

This clonotype was seen many times. J is TRBJ1-4 and V is TRBV2, with 7 bases lining up with TRBD1. Trimming took 6 bases from V and 7 from J; bases not matched to a gene: 8. The CDR3 extends over 14 amino acids. Germline assignment: CDR1 SNHLY and CDR2 FYNNEI. This CDR3 reads CASRKTGIGEKLFF. CDR3 nucleotide sequence: TGTGCCAGCAGAAAGACAGGGATCGGTGAAAAACTGTTTTTT.

This clonotype was detected ten times or more. V usage is TRBV6-2 or TRBV6-3 and J usage is TRBJ2-5; 7 bases agree with TRBD2. Germline V gives CDR1 MNHEY, CDR2 SVGEGT. The CDR3 consists of 15 residues. The ends lost 6 bases at V and 1 base at J; junction bases unmatched: 8. In nucleotides, the CDR3 is TGTGCCAGCAGGGGATATAGCGGGCCCCAAGAGACCCAGTACTTC. Protein sequence: CASRGYSGPQETQYF.

This clonotype was seen repeatedly, ten times or more. The chain employs TRBV28 and TRBJ2-1; no clear D. V was cut by 5 bases and J by 9 bases, with 17 bases left in between. The CDR3 totals 14 residues. Germline CDR1 and CDR2: MDHEN and SYDVKM. CDR3 residues: CASSMSRWGFEQFF. CDR3 in DNA: TGTGCCAGCAGTATGTCCCGCTGGGGTTTTGAGCAGTTCTTC.

This clonotype was seen many times. J is TRBJ2-1 and V is TRBV12-3 or TRBV12-4, with 9 bases lining up with TRBD2. The CDR3 contains 18 residues. The V gene end was trimmed by 5 bases and the J gene end by 8 bases; junction bases not matched to a gene: 19. The CDR3 sequence is CASSLGGGGLRRNDEQFF. The CDR3 region has the DNA TGTGCCAGCAGTCTAGGCGGGGGGGGTCTGAGGAGGAACGATGAGCAGTTCTTC.

This clonotype has ten or more counts. V is TRBV20-1 and J is TRBJ1-5; no firm D call. The CDR3 runs to 11 residues. CDR1 is DFQATT, CDR2 SNEGSKA, per germline (reference sequence). V was pared by 6 bases and J by 7 bases, with 10 bases between. CDR3 in DNA: TGCAGTGCGAAGCAGGCCCAGCCCCAGCATTTT. Translating gives CSAKQAQPQHF.

This clonotype was picked up a small number of times. The chain carries TRBV6-2 or TRBV6-3 and TRBJ1-2; the match to TRBD1 covers 7 bases. V lost 4 bases, J lost 3 bases, and 5 bases stayed unmatched. Germline CDR1 MNHEY, CDR2 SVGEGT. The CDR3 length is 14 residues. The CDR3 here is CASSSSGTDYGYTF. CDR3 in DNA: TGTGCCAGCAGTTCCTCCGGGACAGACTATGGCTACACCTTC.

This chain links TRBV4-3 with TRBJ1-5, with D unclear. Germline V gene data show CDR1 as LGHNA and CDR2 as YSLEER. The CDR3 sequence is 15 residues long. Trimming took off 1 base at V and 4 bases at J, with 11 bases between the two ends. CDR3 amino acids: CASSQVYQSNQPQHF. CDR3 DNA sequence: TGCGCCAGCAGCCAAGTCTATCAATCGAATCAGCCCCAGCATTTT.

This clonotype has a count of ten or more. The gene calls are TRBV19 and TRBJ2-7; possible D gene TRBD2, 5 bases. V lost 3 bases and J 9 bases, leaving 18 bases between the germline ends. This CDR3 comprises 14 residues. The V gene's germline CDR1 is LNHDA and CDR2 SQIVND (reference sequence). Written as DNA, the CDR3 is TGTGCCAGTAGTATGCGAGACTACCCCTGGAGGCAGTACTTC. Its protein is CASSMRDYPWRQYF.

The sample holds many counts of this clonotype. The chain couples TRBV5-1 to TRBJ1-5, with D possibly TRBD1 on 6 matching bases. CDR3 length: 13 residues. Deletions cut 4 bases from V and 3 bases from J, with 8 bases between. Germline CDR1 reads SGHRS; CDR2 reads YFSETQ. The CDR3 is CASSMGHNQPQHF. In DNA form, the CDR3 reads TGCGCCAGCAGCATGGGACACAATCAGCCCCAGCATTTT.

In this sample, this clonotype turned up many times. The chain uses TRBV29-1 and TRBJ2-7; 10 bases agree with TRBD2. The CDR3 has 15 amino acids. The ends lost 7 bases at V and 6 bases at J; junction bases unmatched: 15. The germline CDR1 and CDR2 sequences are SQVTM and ANQGSEA. The CDR3, as DNA: TGCAGCGCGGACGGTTCTAGCGGGGGTTTTGGCGAGCAGTACTTC. Translated: CSADGSSGGFGEQYF.

This clonotype was seen many times. The CDR3 region has the DNA TGCGCCAGCAGCTTTGCGACGGACAGGGGGAATGGCTACACCTTC. Protein sequence: CASSFATDRGNGYTF. The chain combines TRBV5-1 with TRBJ1-2; 10 nucleotides match TRBD1. Germline loops: CDR1 SGHRS, CDR2 YFSETQ. V dropped 2 bases and J dropped 6; count of bases not matched to a gene: 7. The CDR3 sequence is 15 residues long.

The chain has TRBV7-8 and TRBJ2-6; D gene unclear. This CDR3 comprises 16 residues. The ends were cut back, 1 base at V and 0 bases at J, with 7 bases in the middle. Germline V CDR1 and CDR2: SGHVS, FQNEAQ. The CDR3 region has the DNA TGTGCCAGCAGCTTAGACTTGTCCTCTGGGGCCAACGTCCTGACTTTC. This codes for CASSLDLSSGANVLTF.

This clonotype turned up a few times. The chain uses TRBV28 and TRBJ2-5; a weak D match, TRBD1 (5 bases). The germline V gene encodes CDR1 MDHEN and CDR2 SYDVKM. This CDR3 contains 13 residues. The V end lost 1 base, the J end lost 2 bases, and 5 bases lay between the germline ends. The DNA for the CDR3 is TGTGCCAGCAGTTTATACAGGCAAGAGACCCAGTACTTC. It specifies CASSLYRQETQYF. Using reference TRBV28 and TRBJ2-5 for the parts outside the CDR3, the full variable domain is DVKVTQSSRYLVKRTGEKVFLECVQDMDHENMFWYRQDPGLGLRLIYFSYDVKMKEKGDIPEGYSVSREKKERFSLILESASTNQTSMYLCASSLYRQETQYFGPGTRLLVL.

V gene TRBV20-1 combines with J gene TRBJ1-1, with D maybe TRBD1 (6 bases). The CDR3 contains 14 residues. Germline V gene data show CDR1 as DFQATT and CDR2 as SNEGSKA (reference sequence). The ends were cut back, 3 bases at V and 3 bases at J, with 14 bases in the middle. The CDR3 loop reads CSARRTVRDTEAFF. The CDR3 region has the DNA TGCAGTGCTAGGAGGACAGTCCGGGACACTGAAGCTTTCTTT.

This clonotype was counted many times. This sequence joins TRBV20-1 and TRBJ2-2; 7 positions match TRBD1. J lost 0 bases, V lost 6 bases, and 7 bases had no gene match. This CDR3 contains 15 residues. The germline CDR1 and CDR2 sequences are DFQATT and SNEGSKA (reference sequence). CDR3 sequence reads: CSARKGGANTGELFF. DNA of the CDR3: TGCAGTGCACGGAAAGGGGGCGCGAACACCGGGGAGCTGTTTTTT.

This clonotype was seen repeatedly, ten times or more. V gene TRBV9 combines with J gene TRBJ1-6; possibly TRBD1 for D (6 bases). The V end was cut by 0 bases, the J end by 10 bases, with 14 bases between. This CDR3 is built from 15 residues. In germline, CDR1 is SGDLS, CDR2 YYNGEE. The CDR3 protein is CASSVEGVRGSPLHF. CDR3 DNA sequence: TGTGCCAGCAGCGTAGAGGGGGTTCGCGGGTCACCCCTCCACTTT.

This clonotype was picked up many times. The chain is built from TRBV20-1 and TRBJ2-5, with a tentative D call TRBD1 (5 bases). This CDR3 has 12 residues. V lost 3 bases to trimming and J lost 3 bases, with 8 bases between them. CDR1 is DFQATT and CDR2 is SNEGSKA in the germline V gene (reference sequence). The DNA of the CDR3 is TGCAGTGCTAGCCAGGGAAAAGAGACCCAGTACTTC. This encodes CSASQGKETQYF.

This clonotype was counted many times. V usage is TRBV7-2 and J usage is TRBJ2-1; TRBD2 matches at 8 bases. CDR3 length: 14 amino acids. The germline gives CDR1 SGHTA, CDR2 FQGNSA. The V and J ends lost 5 bases and 8 bases, in that order; junction bases with no gene match: 8. The CDR3 DNA reads TGTGCCAGCAGCGCTTCGACTAGCGTGGATGAGCAGTTCTTC. Protein: CASSASTSVDEQFF.

This clonotype was counted ten times or more. CDR3 sequence reads: CASSYTRVGNYGYTF. CDR3 nucleotides: TGTGCCAGCAGTTACACCCGGGTGGGTAACTATGGCTACACCTTC. V gene TRBV6-2 or TRBV6-3 combines with J gene TRBJ1-2; no clear D. Trimming left V 2 bases short and J 1 base short, with 11 bases between. The length of the CDR3 is 15 residues. The V gene's germline CDR1 is MNHEY and CDR2 SVGEGT.

This clonotype showed up many times. The chain has TRBV19 and TRBJ2-1; TRBD1 is a possible D gene (5 bases). Germline CDR1 LNHDA, CDR2 SQIVND (reference sequence). CDR3 length: 15 residues. V lost 4 bases and J 4 bases, leaving 14 bases between the germline ends. The CDR3 sequence: CASSKLGVPYNEQFF. In DNA form, the CDR3 reads TGTGCCAGTAGTAAATTAGGGGTCCCGTACAATGAGCAGTTCTTC. Using reference TRBV19 and TRBJ2-1 for the parts outside the CDR3, the full variable domain is DGGITQSPKYLFRKEGQNVTLSCEQNLNHDAMYWYRQDPGQGLRLIYYSQIVNDFQKGDIAEGYSVSREKKESFPLTVTSAQKNPTAFYLCASSKLGVPYNEQFFGPGTRLTVL.

Here the CDR3 DNA reads TGTGCCAGCAGCGTAGAACGCGGGGAGCTGTTTTTT. It yields the protein CASSVERGELFF. The chain uses TRBV9 and TRBJ2-2; D unclear. CDR3 length: 12 amino acids. Germline lookup yields CDR1 SGDLS and CDR2 YYNGEE. Trimming took 0 bases from V and 7 from J, leaving 4 bases between them.

This clonotype was seen many times. DNA for the CDR3: TGTGCCAGCAGTTCTACAGCTTATAGCAATCAGCCCCAGCATTTT. Translation gives CASSSTAYSNQPQHF. J is TRBJ1-5 and V is TRBV12-3 or TRBV12-4, with D hard to call. The V end was cut by 4 bases, the J end by 0 bases, with 10 bases between. The CDR3 sequence is 15 residues long.

By sample fraction, this clonotype is medium-sized. The chain uses TRBV7-9 and TRBJ2-3; perhaps D is TRBD1 or TRBD2 (6 bases each). V lost 5 bases and J 1 base, leaving 19 bases between the germline ends. CDR1 SEHNR and CDR2 FQNEAQ come from the germline V gene (reference sequence). The CDR3 length is 17 residues. CDR3 DNA sequence: TGTGCCAGCAGCCCAGGAAGTACGGGGGCGCGCACAGATACGCAGTATTTT. It translates to CASSPGSTGARTDTQYF. Combining the CDR3 with reference TRBV7-9 and TRBJ2-3 gives the whole variable domain DTGVSQNPRHKITKRGQNVTFRCDPISEHNRLYWYRQTLGQGPEFLTYFQNEAQLEKSRLLSDRFSAERPKGSFSTLEIQRTEQGDSAMYLCASSPGSTGARTDTQYFGPGTRLTVL.

This clonotype has a count of ten or more. The rearrangement uses TRBV3-1 and TRBJ1-6; D ambiguous. Germline V gene data show CDR1 as LGHDT and CDR2 as YNNKEL (reference sequence). The length of the CDR3 is 14 residues. Trimming cost V 6 bases and J 7 bases, with 13 bases left between them. Written as DNA, the CDR3 is TGTGCCAGCAGAGAGATTTCGGGCAATTCACCCCTCCACTTT. Translating it yields CASREISGNSPLHF.

This clonotype was recorded many times. V is TRBV7-2 and J is TRBJ2-7; D is uncertain. V lost 5 bases to trimming and J lost 0 bases, with 8 bases between them. The CDR3 runs 13 residues. CDR1 is SGHTA, CDR2 FQGNSA, per germline. The CDR3 bases are TGTGCCAGCAGCCTCTCATACTCCTACGAGCAGTACTTC. Its translation is CASSLSYSYEQYF.

Many counts were recorded for this clonotype. The chain couples TRBV12-3 or TRBV12-4 to TRBJ2-3; no definite D call. Trimming shortened V by 3 bases and J by 5 bases, and 9 bases separated the two germline ends. This CDR3 region has 13 residues. The CDR3 nucleotides are TGTGCCAGCAGTTTGATCCCGGGAGATACGCAGTATTTT. It is translated as CASSLIPGDTQYF.

This clonotype was recorded many times. V usage is TRBV4-3 and J usage is TRBJ2-1; 9 bases fit TRBD2. After removal of 4 bases from V and 2 bases from J, the junction contained 9 bases not matched to a gene. CDR1 is LGHNA and CDR2 is YSLEER in the germline V gene. This CDR3 contains 17 residues. The CDR3 coding sequence is TGCGCCAGCAGCCCGGAGGTACTAGCGGGTCCCTACAATGAGCAGTTCTTC. Translation: CASSPEVLAGPYNEQFF.

This clonotype was picked up many times. The chain carries TRBV6-2 or TRBV6-3 and TRBJ2-5, with TRBD2 matching over 12 bases. The V and J ends lost 7 bases and 4 bases, in that order; junction bases with no gene match: 10. The CDR3 totals 16 residues. The germline CDR1 and CDR2 sequences are MNHEY and SVGEGT. CDR3 residues: CASKKLAGGLGETQYF. The CDR3 bases are TGTGCCAGCAAGAAGCTAGCGGGAGGGCTAGGAGAGACCCAGTACTTC.

Ten or more counts support this clonotype. The chain uses TRBV7-8 and TRBJ1-5; D remains unclear. The CDR3 runs 15 residues. The V gene's germline CDR1 is SGHVS and CDR2 FQNEAQ. Deletions cut 5 bases from V and 0 bases from J, with 11 bases between. CDR3: CASSLLRHSNQPQHF. In DNA, the CDR3 is TGTGCCAGCAGCCTCCTGAGACATAGCAATCAGCCCCAGCATTTT.

This clonotype was counted many times. This rearrangement joins TRBV20-1 to TRBJ2-7, with TRBD1 matching 9 bases. Trimming removed 5 bases from V and 5 bases from J; junction bases left unmatched: 13. This CDR3 is 15 amino acids long. Germline CDR1 reads DFQATT; CDR2 reads SNEGSKA (reference sequence). The CDR3 region has the DNA TGCAGTGCTTTCAGGGGGGACAGGGTAAGGAACGAGCAGTACTTC. As protein: CSAFRGDRVRNEQYF.